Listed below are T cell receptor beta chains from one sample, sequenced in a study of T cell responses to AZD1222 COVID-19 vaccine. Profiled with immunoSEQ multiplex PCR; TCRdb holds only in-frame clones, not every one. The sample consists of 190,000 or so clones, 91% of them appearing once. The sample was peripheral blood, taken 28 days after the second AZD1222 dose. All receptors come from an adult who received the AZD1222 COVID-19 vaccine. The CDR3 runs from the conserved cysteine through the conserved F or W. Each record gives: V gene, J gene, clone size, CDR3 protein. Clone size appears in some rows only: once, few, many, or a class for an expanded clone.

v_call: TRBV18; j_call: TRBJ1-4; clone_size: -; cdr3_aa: CASSPMGSTNEKLFF
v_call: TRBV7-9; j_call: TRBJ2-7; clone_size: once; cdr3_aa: CASSLALGTSGTSEQYF
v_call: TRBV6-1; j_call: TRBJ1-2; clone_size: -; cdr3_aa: CASSEVRGKVGYTF
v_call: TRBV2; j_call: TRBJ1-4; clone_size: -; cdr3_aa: CASWSGAATNEKLFF
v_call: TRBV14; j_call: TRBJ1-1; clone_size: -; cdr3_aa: CASSQDLGTEAFF
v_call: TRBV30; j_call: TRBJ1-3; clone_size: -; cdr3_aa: CAWSESGSGNTIYF
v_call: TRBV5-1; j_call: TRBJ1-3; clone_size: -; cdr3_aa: CASTPNTGNTIYF
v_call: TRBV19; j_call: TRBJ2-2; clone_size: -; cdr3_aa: CAAEYKVGTGELFF
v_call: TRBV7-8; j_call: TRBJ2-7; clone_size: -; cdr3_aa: CASSLGDGSSYEQYF
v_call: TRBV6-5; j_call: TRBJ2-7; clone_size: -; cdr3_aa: CASSYSLAGGRDEQYF
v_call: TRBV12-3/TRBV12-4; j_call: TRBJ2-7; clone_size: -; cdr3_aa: CASRLQGYEQYF
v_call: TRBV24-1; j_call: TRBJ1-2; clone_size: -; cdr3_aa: CATSDFTGGYTF
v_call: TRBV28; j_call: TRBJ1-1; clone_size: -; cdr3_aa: CASSITRGRTEAFF
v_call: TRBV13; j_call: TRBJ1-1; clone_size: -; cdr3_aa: CASSSPDRGWTEAFF
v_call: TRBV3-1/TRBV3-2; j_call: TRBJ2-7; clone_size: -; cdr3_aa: CASSLLRGGEQYF
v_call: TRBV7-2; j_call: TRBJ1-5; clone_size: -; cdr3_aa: CASSLAGQQWNQPQHF
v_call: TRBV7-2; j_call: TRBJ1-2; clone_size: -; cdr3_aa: CASSLLGQSYGYTF
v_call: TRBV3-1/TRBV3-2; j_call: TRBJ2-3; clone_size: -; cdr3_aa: CASSQRGRPTDTQYF
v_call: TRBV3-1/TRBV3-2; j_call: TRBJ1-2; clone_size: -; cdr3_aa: CASSQAKEYGYTF
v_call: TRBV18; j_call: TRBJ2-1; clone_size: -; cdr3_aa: CASSPGTPAYEQFF
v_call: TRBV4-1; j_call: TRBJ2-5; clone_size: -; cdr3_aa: CASSQDLTGGETQYF
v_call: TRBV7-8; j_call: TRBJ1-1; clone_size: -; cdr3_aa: CASSLMVGRNTEAFF
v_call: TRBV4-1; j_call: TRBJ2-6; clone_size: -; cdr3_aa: CASSQVPSSGANVLTF